The entry below describes one T cell receptor (beta chain). Its antigen is currently unknown. The CDR3 consists of 16 residues. With 0 bases removed from V and 1 base from J, the gap between germline ends came to 12 bases. CDR1 and CDR2 from the germline V gene are LGHDT and YNNKEL (reference sequence). These data come from a study of identical twins. Overall study results and limits: Its conclusions, products of cross-sectional statistical analysis, did not come from following the same donors. Abundant beta clonotypes from cord blood had fewer insertions, unlike memory repertoires, which showed none.

Using its own MiXCR run on the 5' RACE reads, TCRdb lists one record per CDR3 protein. The sample comprises more than 350,000 distinct CDR3 sequences, roughly 9% of which are singletons, and under 9.5% rests with the top ten. The clonotype was recovered from a woman between 45 and 60 years old in good health. J is TRBJ2-5 and V is TRBV3-1, with D perhaps being TRBD1 or TRBD2 (7 bases each). The sample consisted of naive T cells sorted from blood. CDR3 nucleotide sequence: TGTGCCAGCAGCCAAGAAGACAGGGAGGGCCAAGAGACCCAGTACTTC. Translating it yields CASSQEDREGQETQYF.